The rows below give T cell receptor beta chains drawn from one sample of a study of blood T cell repertoires in COVID-19. TCRdb keeps only in-frame clones here, not all; method: immunoSEQ multiplex PCR. Among roughly 250,000 clones listed, 80% to 85% were seen once. Sequencing was done on a sample of peripheral blood. Receptors originate from a woman in her thirties or forties who had recovered from COVID-19. CDR3s include the opening cysteine and the closing phenylalanine or tryptophan. The D gene is left open where the match is weak. Where a row states a size, it is once, few, many or the class of an expanded clone; other rows omit it.

TRBV3-1/TRBV3-2	TRBJ1-1	TRBD1	NA	TGTGCCAGCAAGGACAGGGGCCCTGAAGCTTTCTTT	CASKDRGPEAFF
TRBV11-2	TRBJ2-7	TRBD1	NA	TGTGCCAGCAGCTTACGGACAGGGTTTACCCACGAGCAGTACTTC	CASSLRTGFTHEQYF
TRBV2	TRBJ2-1	NA	NA	TGTGCCAGCAGTGAATCAAGAGGGGAGCAGTTCTTC	CASSESRGEQFF
TRBV5-1	TRBJ2-1	TRBD1	NA	TGCGCCAGCAGCCACGGGACAGGGGGCAATGAGCAGTTCTTC	CASSHGTGGNEQFF
TRBV3-1/TRBV3-2	TRBJ1-1	TRBD1	few	TGTGCCAGCAGCCAAGGGGACAGGTCGAACACTGAAGCTTTCTTT	CASSQGDRSNTEAFF
TRBV11-2	TRBJ2-7	TRBD2	NA	TGTGCCAGCAGCATCGTCACTACCGGACTAGGGGAGCAGTACTTC	CASSIVTTGLGEQYF
TRBV7-2	TRBJ1-2	NA	NA	TGTGCCAGCAGCTTAGAGCGGGCGACCCCCTACACCTTC	CASSLERATPYTF
TRBV19	TRBJ2-1	TRBD2	NA	TGTGCCAGTAGCCAACCTGGACTAGCGGGGGTCAATGAGCAGTTCTTC	CASSQPGLAGVNEQFF
TRBV2	TRBJ1-2	NA	NA	TGTGCCAGCAGTGAGGACAGAATCTATGGCTACACCTTC	CASSEDRIYGYTF
TRBV6-5	TRBJ2-1	NA	NA	TGTGCCAGCAGTTACTCGAGCAGCGGAGGCAATGAGCAGTTCTTC	CASSYSSSGGNEQFF
TRBV7-2	TRBJ1-1	NA	NA	TGTGCCAGCAGCTTAAACGGGGGGTACACTGAAGCTTTCTTT	CASSLNGGYTEAFF
TRBV30	TRBJ1-2	TRBD1	NA	TGTGCCTGGAGTGTTTCCACCCTTTGGGACAGGGAGGGAGCCGGTGGCTACACCTTC	CAWSVSTLWDREGAGGYTF
TRBV5-1	TRBJ2-2	TRBD2	NA	TGCGCCAGCAGGGGGGGGTCCACCGGGGAGCTGTTTTTT	CASRGGSTGELFF
TRBV7-6	TRBJ2-2	NA	NA	TGTGCCAGCAGCTCAGACTTTCGCAGGGTGACCGGGGAGCTGTTTTTT	CASSSDFRRVTGELFF
TRBV2	TRBJ1-2	TRBD1	NA	TGTGCCAGCAGTCCCATGGGACAGCCCTCGGATGGCTACACCTTC	CASSPMGQPSDGYTF
TRBV27	TRBJ1-2	TRBD1	NA	TGTGCCAGCAGTATCTCGAGACAGGGCAACTATGGCTACACCTTC	CASSISRQGNYGYTF
TRBV4-1	TRBJ1-5	NA	NA	TGCGCCAGCAGCCAAGAGTGGGGGGGCCATCAGCCCCAGCATTTT	CASSQEWGGHQPQHF
TRBV2	TRBJ2-3	TRBD1	once	TGTGCCAGCAGGGGGGGACAGGGAAACACAGATACGCAGTATTTT	CASRGGQGNTDTQYF
TRBV28	TRBJ1-3	TRBD1	NA	TGTGCCAGCAGTACGACGACAGGGTTCGGAAACACCATATATTTT	CASSTTTGFGNTIYF
TRBV7-3	TRBJ2-1	TRBD2	NA	TGTGCCAGCAGCTATAGCGGGGGCCGGTTCGATGAGCAGTTCTTC	CASSYSGGRFDEQFF
TRBV6-6	TRBJ2-7	NA	many	TGTGCCAGCAGTTCAGAGGGCTACGAGCAGTACTTC	CASSSEGYEQYF
TRBV9	TRBJ1-1	NA	NA	TGTGCCAGCAGCGTAGATACAGGGTCGGGGACTGAAGCTTTCTTT	CASSVDTGSGTEAFF
TRBV28	TRBJ1-3	NA	once	TGTGCCAGCAGCGCCCCGGGGGTCGGAAACACCATATATTTT	CASSAPGVGNTIYF
TRBV7-3	TRBJ1-1	TRBD1	once	TGTGCCAGCAGCGATCGGGACAGGGTCGCTGAAGCTTTCTTT	CASSDRDRVAEAFF
TRBV19	TRBJ2-6	TRBD2	NA	TGTGCCAGTAGCCTAGCGGGGGACTCTGGGGCCAACGTCCTGACTTTC	CASSLAGDSGANVLTF
TRBV4-1	TRBJ2-2	TRBD1	NA	TGCGCCAGCAGCCAACAAACAGGGGGCTACACCGGGGAGCTGTTTTTT	CASSQQTGGYTGELFF
TRBV19	TRBJ1-4	TRBD1	few	TGTGCCAGCCGGTACCGGGACAGCCGAACCCTCAATGAAAAACTGTTTTTT	CASRYRDSRTLNEKLFF
TRBV28	TRBJ2-1	NA	NA	TGTGCCAGCAGTTTCGAGGGTGAGCAGTTCTTC	CASSFEGEQFF
TRBV6-6	TRBJ1-5	TRBD1	NA	TGTGCCAGCAGACAGGACAGGGGGCGAGGCAATCAGCCCCAGCATTTT	CASRQDRGRGNQPQHF
TRBV6-5	TRBJ1-1	NA	NA	TGTGCCATCTTGTCAGGGGCGGGCACTGAAGCTTTCTTT	CAILSGAGTEAFF
TRBV19	TRBJ1-6	NA	NA	TGTGCCAGTAGTATAGATCGGGACTATAATTCACCCCTCCACTTT	CASSIDRDYNSPLHF
TRBV6-2/TRBV6-3	TRBJ2-1	TRBD2	NA	TGTGCCAGCAGTTACAGGCGGGGGGAGAACAATGAGCAGTTCTTC	CASSYRRGENNEQFF
TRBV9	TRBJ2-6	NA	NA	TGTGCCAGCAGCGTAGCTTCGTCGTCTGGGGCCAACGTCCTGACTTTC	CASSVASSSGANVLTF
TRBV30	TRBJ2-1	NA	NA	TGTGCCTGGAGTCAGGGGTTCAATGAGCAGTTCTTC	CAWSQGFNEQFF
TRBV18	TRBJ1-3	NA	NA	TGTGCCAGCTCACCTGAGGTTTATCGAAACACCATATATTTT	CASSPEVYRNTIYF
TRBV5-1	TRBJ2-3	NA	once	TGCGCCAGCAGCTTGGCGTCCCCCGCAGATACGCAGTATTTT	CASSLASPADTQYF
TRBV2	TRBJ2-7	NA	NA	TGTGCCAGCAGTGGGCAGCTACTAACCTACGAGCAGTACTTC	CASSGQLLTYEQYF
TRBV7-8	TRBJ1-2	TRBD1	NA	TGTGCCAGCAGCCCGGACAGGGTCTATGGCTACACCTTC	CASSPDRVYGYTF
TRBV24-1	TRBJ1-2	TRBD1	NA	TGTGCCACCAGTGACAATGACAGGGGCAAGGGCTACACCTTC	CATSDNDRGKGYTF
TRBV5-1	TRBJ1-1	NA	NA	TGCGCCAGCAGCCCACCGACTCAGGGCACTGAAGCTTTCTTT	CASSPPTQGTEAFF
TRBV3-1/TRBV3-2	TRBJ2-1	NA	NA	TGTGCCAGCAGCCAATGGACTGGAGGATGGGATGAGCAGTTCTTC	CASSQWTGGWDEQFF
TRBV7-6	TRBJ2-7	NA	NA	TGTGCCAGCAGCTTATCACAGAGATACGAGCAGTACTTC	CASSLSQRYEQYF
TRBV18	TRBJ1-2	TRBD1	NA	TGTGCCAGCTCACTCGACGACAGGGTCGACTATGGCTACACCTTC	CASSLDDRVDYGYTF
TRBV3-1/TRBV3-2	TRBJ1-1	NA	NA	TGTGCCAGCAGCCAAGGTCGGGGGACTGAAGCTTTCTTT	CASSQGRGTEAFF
TRBV5-1	TRBJ1-4	TRBD1	NA	TGCGCCAGCAGCTTCAGACAGGGGCCTAATGAAAAACTGTTTTTT	CASSFRQGPNEKLFF
TRBV3-1/TRBV3-2	TRBJ1-2	NA	NA	TGTGCCAGCAGCCTTTACGACAATGGCTACACCTTC	CASSLYDNGYTF
TRBV30	TRBJ1-6	NA	NA	TGTGCCTGGAGTGACAGGTTTAATTCACCCCTCCACTTT	CAWSDRFNSPLHF
TRBV6-5	TRBJ1-5	TRBD1	NA	TGTGCCAGCAGGGACAGGGGGCTAGGCAATCAGCCCCAGCATTTT	CASRDRGLGNQPQHF
TRBV11-3	TRBJ2-1	NA	NA	TGTGCCAGCAGCTTAGGTAACAAACGGCGGTTGGATGAGCAGTTCTTC	CASSLGNKRRLDEQFF
TRBV2	TRBJ2-7	TRBD1	NA	TGTGCCAGCAGTCCACAGGGGATCGAGCAGTACTTC	CASSPQGIEQYF
TRBV19	TRBJ1-6	TRBD1	NA	TGTGCCAGTAAGGAGTTGCAGGGGGCCAATTCACCCCTCCACTTT	CASKELQGANSPLHF
TRBV12-3/TRBV12-4	TRBJ2-7	TRBD1	NA	TGTGCCAGCAGTGACAGGGAGAGAGATGAGCAGTACTTC	CASSDRERDEQYF